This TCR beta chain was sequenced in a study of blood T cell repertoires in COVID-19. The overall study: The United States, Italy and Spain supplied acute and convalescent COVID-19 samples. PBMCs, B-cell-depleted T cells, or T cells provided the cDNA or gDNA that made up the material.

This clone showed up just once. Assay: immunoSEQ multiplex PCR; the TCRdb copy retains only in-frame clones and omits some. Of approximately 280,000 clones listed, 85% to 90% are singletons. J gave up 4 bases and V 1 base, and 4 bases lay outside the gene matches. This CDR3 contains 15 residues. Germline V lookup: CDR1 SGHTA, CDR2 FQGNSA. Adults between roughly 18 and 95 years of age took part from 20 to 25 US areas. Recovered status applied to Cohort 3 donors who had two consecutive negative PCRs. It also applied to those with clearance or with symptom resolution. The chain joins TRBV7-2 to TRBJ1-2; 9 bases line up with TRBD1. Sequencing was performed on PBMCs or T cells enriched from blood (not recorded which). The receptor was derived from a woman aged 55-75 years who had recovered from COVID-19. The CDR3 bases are TGTGCCAGCAGCTTAGGGACAGGGGTCACCTATGGCTACACCTTC. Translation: CASSLGTGVTYGYTF.